This is a list of T cell receptor beta chains from one sample in a study of shared clonotypes between healthy human individuals. The method was immunoSEQ multiplex PCR; TCRdb's version includes in-frame clones alone and lacks a portion of them. The sample has about 1,900,000 clones, roughly 94% seen once; the top ten hold around 1.2%. Sequencing was performed on naive CD8+ T cells sorted from blood. These receptors were collected from a man aged 18 to 30 in good health. The CDR3 runs from the conserved cysteine through the conserved F or W. A D gene is named only where the DNA matches it firmly. Size tells how often a clone was seen (once, few, many) or the class of an expanded clone, and some rows leave it out.

TRBJ1-2,TRBV4-1,16,.,.,TGCGCCAGCAGCCAAGATAAAACAGTTTATGACTATGGCTACACCTTC,CASSQDKTVYDYGYTF
TRBJ1-2,TRBV5-6,15,TRBD1,.,TGTGCCAGCAGCTTGGCCGGGACAGGGGGAAGGGGCTACACCTTC,CASSLAGTGGRGYTF
TRBJ2-5,TRBV7-6,15,.,.,TGTGCCAGCAGCTTAGATGTCGGATTACAAGAGACCCAGTACTTC,CASSLDVGLQETQYF
TRBJ1-3,TRBV5-4,16,.,.,TGTGCCAGCAGCTTGCTAGGCTCTCTCTCTGGAAACACCATATATTTT,CASSLLGSLSGNTIYF
TRBJ1-3,TRBV27,13,.,.,TGTGCCAGCAGTAAGCTCTCTGGAAACACCATATATTTT,CASSKLSGNTIYF
TRBJ2-3,TRBV7-8,17,TRBD2,.,TGTGCCAGCAGCTTAACCTGGACTAGCATTTCCACAGATACGCAGTATTTT,CASSLTWTSISTDTQYF
TRBJ2-1,TRBV6-6,11,.,.,TGTGCCAGCAGTTACACAATAGAGCAGTTCTTC,CASSYTIEQFF
TRBJ2-3,TRBV5-1,17,.,.,TGCGCCAGCAGCCCGGCCCATGGGGGGGCTAGCACAGATACGCAGTATTTT,CASSPAHGGASTDTQYF
TRBJ1-2,TRBV19,13,TRBD1,few,TGTGCCAGTATGGTCTCTGGGACAGGTTTGTACACCTTC,CASMVSGTGLYTF
TRBJ2-7,TRBV4-3,13,.,.,TGCGCCAGCAGCCAAGAGACATCCTACGAGCAGTACTTC,CASSQETSYEQYF
TRBJ2-7,TRBV9,15,TRBD2,.,TGTGCCAGCAGCGTAGAAGCGGGGGCCAGCTACGAGCAGTACTTC,CASSVEAGASYEQYF
TRBJ1-5,TRBV6-1,16,.,.,TGTGCCAGCAGTGAAGAGGGGGTCTATAGCAATCAGCCCCAGCATTTT,CASSEEGVYSNQPQHF
TRBJ1-1,TRBV2,14,.,.,TGTGCCAGCAGTGAGGACACGTTGAACACTGAAGCTTTCTTT,CASSEDTLNTEAFF
TRBJ1-6,TRBV2,18,.,.,TGTGCCAGCAGTGAGCCTCTCACAGGACTCTCCTATAATTCACCCCTCCACTTT,CASSEPLTGLSYNSPLHF
TRBJ1-2,TRBV7-9,14,.,few,TGTGCCAGCAGCTTGGCAGCGCTAGGCTATGGCTACACCTTC,CASSLAALGYGYTF
TRBJ2-7,TRBV11-3,13,.,.,TGTGCCAGCAGCTTATGGTCAGGGGAGGAGCAGTACTTC,CASSLWSGEEQYF
TRBJ1-2,TRBV7-6,15,.,.,TGTGCCAGCAGCTTAGCGGAGGGCGCTAACTATGGCTACACCTTC,CASSLAEGANYGYTF
TRBJ2-7,TRBV6-5,16,TRBD1,.,TGTGCCAGCAGTTACTTTACTTCGGACAGGGGACACGAGCAGTACTTC,CASSYFTSDRGHEQYF
TRBJ1-2,TRBV5-4,12,.,few,TGTGCCAGCAGCCCGGACGCCCTGGGCTACACCTTC,CASSPDALGYTF
TRBJ1-1,TRBV7-9,16,TRBD1,.,TGTGCCAGCAGCTTCCATCCGGGACAGGGATCCACTGAAGCTTTCTTT,CASSFHPGQGSTEAFF
TRBJ2-3,TRBV11-2,16,TRBD2,.,TGTGCCAGCACCCGGGAGGGCGCTACTAGCACAGATACGCAGTATTTT,CASTREGATSTDTQYF
TRBJ2-6,TRBV5-6,13,.,.,TGTGCCAGCAGTTCCGATGGGACCAACGTCCTGACTTTC,CASSSDGTNVLTF
TRBJ1-5,TRBV28,15,.,.,TGTGCCAGCAGTTGGGCTAGGGAGATCAATCAGCCCCAGCATTTT,CASSWAREINQPQHF
TRBJ1-5,TRBV25-1,14,.,.,TGTGCCAGCAGTGAGTTCGGAGCCTATCAGCCCCAGCATTTT,CASSEFGAYQPQHF
TRBJ1-2,TRBV5-4,14,.,once,TGTGCCAGCAGTCCCTGGGGAGACAACTATGGCTACACCTTC,CASSPWGDNYGYTF
TRBJ1-4,TRBV28,13,.,.,TGTGCCAGCAGTTTCGGGGCGTCCGAAAAACTGTTTTTT,CASSFGASEKLFF
TRBJ2-3,TRBV27,12,.,.,TGTGCCAGCAGTCTTAGCGCAGATACGCAGTATTTT,CASSLSADTQYF
TRBJ1-1,TRBV7-9,11,.,.,TGTGCCAGCAGCTATCAAACTGAAGCTTTCTTT,CASSYQTEAFF
TRBJ2-2,TRBV7-7,14,TRBD1,.,TGTGCTAGCAGCCAAGGACAGGTCACCGGGGAGCTGTTTTTT,CASSQGQVTGELFF
TRBJ2-7,TRBV2,12,.,.,TGTGCCAGCGGACGCGGTTCCTACGAGCAGTACTTC,CASGRGSYEQYF
TRBJ2-7,TRBV7-8,17,.,once,TGTGCCAGCAGCTTAGAGGGGGGGCCGGGACCTCTTTACGAGCAGTACTTC,CASSLEGGPGPLYEQYF
TRBJ1-1,TRBV5-1,14,.,.,TGCGCCAGCCGCCTTGATGAGGGTGTAACTGAAGCTTTCTTT,CASRLDEGVTEAFF
TRBJ2-1,TRBV6-5,15,TRBD2,.,TGTGCCAGCAGTCGACTAGCGGGAGAGGCCAATGAGCAGTTCTTC,CASSRLAGEANEQFF
TRBJ2-3,TRBV9,17,TRBD2,.,TGTGCCAGCAGCGGTAGCGGGAGGGTGGATGGCACAGATACGCAGTATTTT,CASSGSGRVDGTDTQYF
TRBJ1-4,TRBV21-1,15,.,.,TGTGCCAGCAGCAATTGGGGGGCCACTAATGAAAAACTGTTTTTT,CASSNWGATNEKLFF
TRBJ2-7,TRBV4-1,13,.,.,TGCGCCAGCAGCTCTAAGGGTACCTACGAGCAGTACTTC,CASSSKGTYEQYF
TRBJ2-7,TRBV27,14,TRBD1,.,TGTGCCAGCAGTTTGAGACAGGGGACAAACGAGCAGTACTTC,CASSLRQGTNEQYF
TRBJ1-1,TRBV27,15,TRBD1,.,TGTGCCAGCAGTTTAACAGGGGCCGCTCTGACTGAAGCTTTCTTT,CASSLTGAALTEAFF
TRBJ1-5,TRBV6-1,18,TRBD1,.,TGTGCCAGCAGTGTAGAAGTGACAGGGGGAGGAGGCAATCAGCCCCAGCATTTT,CASSVEVTGGGGNQPQHF
TRBJ1-6,TRBV18,18,TRBD1,.,TGTGCCAGCTCACCCTGGGCCGACGGACAGGGATATAATTCACCCCTCCACTTT,CASSPWADGQGYNSPLHF
TRBJ2-1,TRBV9,14,.,.,TGTGCCAGCACCACCGGGTCTCCGAGTCGAGAGCAGTTCTTC,CASTTGSPSREQFF
TRBJ2-7,TRBV28,13,.,once,TGTGCCAGCAAACCGCCTCCCTCCTACGAGCAGTACTTC,CASKPPPSYEQYF
TRBJ2-1,TRBV29-1,14,TRBD2,.,TGCAGCGCGGGGGGGGAAGGCTTCTACAATGAGCAGTTCTTC,CSAGGEGFYNEQFF
TRBJ2-5,TRBV9,16,TRBD2,.,TGTGCCAGCAGCGCTCGACTAGCGGACACTAAAGAGACCCAGTACTTC,CASSARLADTKETQYF
TRBJ1-1,TRBV7-6,14,.,.,TGTGCCAGCAGCACCTCGGGGGAGAACACTGAAGCTTTCTTT,CASSTSGENTEAFF